This is a list of T cell receptor beta chains from one sample in a study of blood T cell repertoires in COVID-19. Using immunoSEQ multiplex PCR, the repertoire was profiled, and TCRdb retains in-frame clones only, with some absent. The table shows roughly 310,000 clones, with 89% occurring only once. Sequencing input: PBMCs or T cells enriched from blood (not recorded which). All receptors come from a woman between 40 and 55 years old who had recovered from COVID-19. CDR3s include the opening cysteine and the closing phenylalanine or tryptophan. Each record gives: clone size, J gene, D gene, V gene, CDR3 protein, CDR3 DNA. D genes are given only for firm matches. Only some rows state a clone size, as once, few, many or a class for expanded clones.

once | TRBJ2-1 | NA | TRBV11-2 | CASSLPSSLTREQFF | TGTGCCAGCAGCTTACCTAGCAGCCTGACCCGGGAGCAGTTCTTC
NA | TRBJ1-5 | TRBD1 | TRBV4-3 | CASSPGTVNQPQHF | TGCGCCAGCAGCCCTGGGACAGTCAATCAGCCCCAGCATTTT
few | TRBJ1-5 | TRBD1 | TRBV24-1 | CATSDLGTGDDQPQHF | TGTGCCACCAGTGATTTGGGGACAGGGGATGATCAGCCCCAGCATTTT
NA | TRBJ2-7 | TRBD1 | TRBV29-1 | CSGRDRSSYEQYF | TGCAGCGGCCGGGACAGAAGCTCCTACGAGCAGTACTTC
NA | TRBJ1-2 | TRBD1 | TRBV7-8 | CASTTGTGAHYGYTF | TGTGCCAGCACCACTGGGACAGGGGCCCACTATGGCTACACCTTC
NA | TRBJ1-2 | NA | TRBV6-5 | CASSNPQNYGYTF | TGTGCCAGCTCGAACCCCCAGAACTATGGCTACACCTTC
NA | TRBJ2-1 | NA | TRBV7-2 | CASSLVSVNEQFF | TGTGCCAGCAGCTTAGTTAGCGTCAATGAGCAGTTCTTC
once | TRBJ2-2 | NA | TRBV10-1 | CASSESIPPAGELFF | TGCGCCAGCAGTGAGTCCATACCTCCGGCCGGGGAGCTGTTTTTT
NA | TRBJ1-2 | TRBD1 | TRBV6-1 | CASSEGGTAPNYGYTF | TGTGCCAGCAGTGAAGGGGGGACAGCGCCTAACTATGGCTACACCTTC
NA | TRBJ2-7 | NA | TRBV6-2/TRBV6-3 | CASSYPPGSYEQYF | TGTGCCAGCAGTTACCCTCCGGGGTCCTACGAGCAGTACTTC